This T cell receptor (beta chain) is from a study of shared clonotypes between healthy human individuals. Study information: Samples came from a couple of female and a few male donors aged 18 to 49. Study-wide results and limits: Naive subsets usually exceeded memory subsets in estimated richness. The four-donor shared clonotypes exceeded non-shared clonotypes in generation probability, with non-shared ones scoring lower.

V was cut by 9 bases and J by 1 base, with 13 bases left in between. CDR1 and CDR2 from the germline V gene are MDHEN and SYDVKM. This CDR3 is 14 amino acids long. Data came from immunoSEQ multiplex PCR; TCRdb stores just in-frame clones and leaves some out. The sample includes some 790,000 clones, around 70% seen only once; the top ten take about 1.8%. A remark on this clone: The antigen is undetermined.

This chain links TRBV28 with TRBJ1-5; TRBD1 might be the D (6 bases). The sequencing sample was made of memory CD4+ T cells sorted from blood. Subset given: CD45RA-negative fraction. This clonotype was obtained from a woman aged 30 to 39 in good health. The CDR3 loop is CASHRGGSNQPQHF. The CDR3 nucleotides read TGTGCCAGTCATAGGGGGGGAAGCAATCAGCCCCAGCATTTT.